Listed here are 8 T cell receptor beta chains from one sample, sequenced in a study of cytomegalovirus exposure and HLA in healthy donors. A multiplex PCR was run with 60 Vbeta primers and 13 Jbeta primers. Clones were sequenced by immunoSEQ multiplex PCR, and TCRdb holds only the in-frame ones, with some missing. This table has about 160,000 clones, around three quarters appearing once. The sample comprised PBMCs. These receptors were taken from a man aged 40-49 years in good health and CMV-seronegative.

As regards this clone: Other DNA sequences in this sample translate to the same CDR3. The rearrangement joins TRBV29-1 to TRBJ2-7, with D possibly being TRBD1 (6 bases). Looked up from germline, CDR1 is SQVTM and CDR2 is ANQGSEA. The CDR3 is made up of 12 amino acids. The V and J ends lost 2 bases and 4 bases respectively, with 9 bases between them. CDR3 nucleotides: TGCAGCGTTGAAATAGGGGGATACGAGCAGTACTTC. Its protein product is CSVEIGGYEQYF.

The chain combines TRBV5-1 with TRBJ2-3; 9 bases are a match to TRBD1. V shed 4 bases, J shed 0 bases, and the junction held 6 bases outside the gene matches. CDR3 length: 16 amino acids. Germline CDR1 reads SGHRS; CDR2 reads YFSETQ. The CDR3 DNA reads TGCGCCAGCAGCCCCCCCGGGACAGGGAGCACAGATACGCAGTATTTT. Its translation: CASSPPGTGSTDTQYF.

The CDR3 nucleotides read TGTGCCAGCAGCCCTCGGGGACTAGACTACAATGAGCAGTTCTTC. This encodes CASSPRGLDYNEQFF. The chain couples TRBV14 to TRBJ2-1; TRBD2 matches at 8 bases. The CDR3 consists of 15 residues. After removal of 4 bases from V and 3 bases from J, the junction contained 5 bases not matched to a gene. The germline CDR1 and CDR2 sequences are SGHDN and FVKESK. Filled out from reference TRBV14 and TRBJ2-1, the complete variable domain reads EAGVTQFPSHSVIEKGQTVTLRCDPISGHDNLYWYRRVMGKEIKFLLHFVKESKQDESGMPNNRFLAERTGGTYSTLKVQPAELEDSGVYFCASSPRGLDYNEQFFGPGTRLTVL.

This clone was recorded only once. The V call is TRBV5-1, the J call TRBJ2-7, with D possibly TRBD1 on 6 matching bases. Looked up from germline, CDR1 is SGHRS and CDR2 is YFSETQ. The ends were cut back, 0 bases at V and 1 base at J, with 11 bases in the middle. This CDR3 comprises 15 residues. The CDR3 reads CASSLGRTDSYEQYF. DNA of the CDR3: TGCGCCAGCAGCTTGGGCAGGACAGATTCCTACGAGCAGTACTTC.

This chain joins TRBV5-6 and TRBJ2-5, with TRBD2 identical over 8 bases. The ends lost 4 bases at V and 2 bases at J; junction bases unmatched: 4. Germline V gene data show CDR1 as SGHDT and CDR2 as YYEEEE. The CDR3 extends over 14 amino acids. DNA for the CDR3: TGTGCCAGCAGCCTCGGGGGGGCACAAGAGACCCAGTACTTC. Amino acid sequence: CASSLGGAQETQYF.

This clone was recorded a few times. The V and J genes are TRBV9 and TRBJ1-3; tentatively, D is TRBD1 (5 bases). The CDR3 sequence is 17 residues long. Trimming left V 3 bases short and J 0 bases short, with 16 bases between. CDR1 and CDR2 (germline): SGDLS, YYNGEE. The CDR3 sequence is CASSAYGTSPSGNTIYF. In DNA, the CDR3 is TGTGCCAGCAGCGCTTACGGGACTTCCCCCTCTGGAAACACCATATATTTT. Together with reference TRBV9 and TRBJ1-3, the CDR3 gives the full variable domain: DSGVTQTPKHLITATGQRVTLRCSPRSGDLSVYWYQQSLDQGLQFLIQYYNGEERAKGNILERFSAQQFPDLHSELNLSSLELGDSALYFCASSAYGTSPSGNTIYFGEGSWLTVV.

This CDR3 reads CASSFGRANTGELFF. The CDR3 DNA follows: TGTGCCAGCAGTTTCGGCAGGGCGAACACCGGGGAGCTGTTTTTT. The chain is built from TRBV28 and TRBJ2-2, with D tentatively TRBD1 (5 bases). V dropped 3 bases and J dropped 0 bases, with 8 bases sitting between them. There are 15 residues in the CDR3. Germline values: CDR1 MDHEN, CDR2 SYDVKM.

This clone has a single count. The J gene is TRBJ1-1, the V gene TRBV5-1; 8 bases agree with TRBD1. Unmatched junction bases numbered 9, after V lost 4 bases and J lost 1 base. The germline gives CDR1 SGHRS, CDR2 YFSETQ. CDR3 size: 16 residues. CDR3 residues: CASSRDPGGQNTEAFF. CDR3 nucleotide sequence: TGCGCCAGCAGCCGGGACCCAGGGGGCCAGAACACTGAAGCTTTCTTT.